Sequencing of this T cell receptor beta chain was carried out in a study of T cells in localized non-small cell lung cancer. The junction had 8 bases not matched to a gene; V was cut back by 6 bases and J by 5 bases. Germline CDR1 SGHNT, CDR2 YENEEA. The CDR3 loop spans 15 amino acids. Profiling relied on immunoSEQ multiplex PCR, and the TCRdb table lists in-frame clones only, not all of them. The data show about 13,000 clones, approximately 28% seen once. J is TRBJ2-1 and V is TRBV11-3; 9 bases agree with TRBD1. The starting material was lung tumor tissue, obtained before any cancer treatment. The TCR comes from a female donor over 55 with stage I lung adenocarcinoma. CDR3 DNA: TGTGCCAGCAGTCCTCCGGGACAGGGCCACAATGAGCAGTTCTTC. Its translation: CASSPPGQGHNEQFF. Supplemented by reference TRBV11-3 and TRBJ2-1, the full variable domain reads EAGVVQSPRYKIIEKKQPVAFWCNPISGHNTLYWYLQNLGQGPELLIRYENEEAVDDSQLPKDRFSAERLKGVDSTLKIQPAELGDSAVYLCASSPPGQGHNEQFFGPGTRLTVL.